The subject of this entry is one T cell receptor (beta chain). Its antigen is currently unknown. The read gets to within 3 residues of the CDR3 end, and the germline J gene fills in the rest. The V end was cut by 2 bases, the J end by 3 bases, with 11 bases between. The CDR3 extends over 15 amino acids. CDR1 SGHVS and CDR2 FQNEAQ come from the germline V gene. The entry originates in a study of T cells in women clearing cervical HPV infection. Study-wide context: For cases, blood was sampled a median roughly 150 days after lesion detection, interquartile range about 90 to 200 days. Study findings and constraints: Controls had more TRBV6-7 (0.16%) than cases (around 0.11%). A classifier using richness and V gene abundances reached an AUC of around 0.81.

Clones were read by immunoSEQ multiplex PCR, and TCRdb kept only the in-frame ones, dropping some. Its table records about 40,000 clones. This sequence originates from a woman aged 18 to 75 with a cervical HPV16 infection that either progressed to CIN3+ or cleared (not recorded which). The sample was blood buffy coat. V and J are TRBV7-8 and TRBJ1-3; D is possibly TRBD1 (5 bases). The CDR3 bases that were read are TGTGCCAGCAGCTTAAGGACGGGGGATGGAAACACC. The encoded protein is CASSLRTGDGNT. The CDR3 reads in full as CASSLRTGDGNTIYF.